The source of this T cell receptor (beta chain) is a study of T-cell reconstitution after alpha-beta-depleted transplantation in children. This clonotype was seen repeatedly, ten times or more. Its target is unknown. The library targeted TCRbeta and was prepared with unique molecular identifiers. TCRdb processed the PCR reads anew with MiXCR; each CDR3 protein has one entry. The sample has 550,000 to 800,000 distinct CDR3 sequences, around 13% seen once. In germline, CDR1 is SQVTM, CDR2 ANQGSEA. The CDR3 covers 15 residues. General study results and limits: Newly made T cells mostly supplied T-cell counts and diversity one year after transplant. At around two months after transplant, the alpha-beta T cells were reportedly derived from several hundred expanded clones that came from non-depleted graft cells. Several patients had high TCRbeta diversity at day 60; it came from surviving recipient T cells and thymic progenitors.

The chain has TRBV29-1 and TRBJ2-7; TRBD1 matches at 9 bases. Sequenced material: PBMCs, taken before TCRalphabeta/CD19-depleted stem cell transplant. The receptor's source is a girl aged 2-15 years with congenital amegakaryocytic thrombocytopenia, due to receive a stem cell transplant. CDR3 sequence reads: CSEIDRDRVSYEQYF. For the CDR3, the DNA is TGCAGTGAAATCGACCGGGACAGGGTTTCCTACGAGCAGTACTTC.